This T cell receptor beta chain was observed in a study of beta chain features in type 1 diabetes. General study findings and limits: Moderate but significant shortening of TCRB CDR3s was recorded in all four CD4+ subsets from Type 1 diabetes patients. The naive, central memory and Treg TCRB repertoires of patients appeared to be more similar to one another than those of healthy donors.

cDNA synthesis used the whole RNA isolate, giving expressed TCRB sequences. The protocol was immunoSEQ multiplex PCR, while the TCRdb copy is restricted to in-frame clones and leaves out a portion. The table includes some 140,000 clones, 7% to 10% detected once. Central memory, naive, regulatory and stem cell-like memory CD4+ cells were sorted by CD45RO/CCR7/CD25/CD127/CD95/CD27. This clone was seen a few times. Its target is unknown. The germline V gene has CDR1 SGHAT and CDR2 FQDESV (reference sequence). The CDR3 runs 13 residues. V lost 3 bases and J lost 0, with 5 bases in between. Specimen: central memory CD4+ T cells from blood. This clonotype originated in a man younger than 45 with type 1 diabetes. V usage is TRBV11-1 and J usage is TRBJ2-5; D gene uncertain. CDR3: CASSFNYQETQYF. The CDR3 DNA reads TGTGCCAGCAGCTTCAACTACCAAGAGACCCAGTACTTC.